This T cell receptor (beta chain) was identified in a study of blood T cell repertoires in COVID-19. Overall study: Acute-phase and convalescent COVID-19 samples originated in the United States, Italy and Spain. Sample material is recorded as cDNA or gDNA derived from T cells, B-cell-depleted T cells, or PBMCs.

Grouping used clinical history reported by participants in a survey and questionnaire. Original data processing: Amplification with reference gene primers provided the estimates of nucleated cell counts. The table came from immunoSEQ multiplex PCR; TCRdb's copy has only in-frame clones and leaves some out. V, J and clone size derive from that table, while D and trimming were established from the DNA sequence. The top ten clones hold approximately 15% of a sample with approximately 230,000 clones, almost 85% of them seen once. The sequenced material came from PBMCs or T cells enriched from blood (not recorded which). The TCR was taken from a man aged 35-49 years who had recovered from COVID-19.

CDR3 DNA sequence: TGTGCCAGCAGCCCGGGACAGGACTATGGCTACACCTTC. Residues: CASSPGQDYGYTF. The chain combines TRBV2 with TRBJ1-2, with 8 nucleotides matching TRBD1. Per germline, CDR1 SNHLY and CDR2 FYNNEI. The V gene end was trimmed by 6 bases and the J gene end by 3 bases; junction bases not matched to a gene: 3. This CDR3 is built from 13 residues. Full variable domain (outside the CDR3, taken from reference TRBV2 and TRBJ1-2): EPEVTQTPSHQVTQMGQEVILRCVPISNHLYFYWYRQILGQKVEFLVSFYNNEISEKSEIFDDQFSVERPDGSNFTLKIRSTKLEDSAMYFCASSPGQDYGYTFGSGTRLTVV.